This TCR beta chain was identified in a study of identical twins (dated by TCRdb to about 2016). Concerning the study at large: The study deep-sequenced TCR alpha and beta repertoires from monozygotic twins, unrelated adults of various ages and cord blood to test whether fetal clonotypes persist. To rule out contamination, the twin experiments were replicated at different times with different library preparation protocols. General study outcomes and caveats: Because the same donors could not be followed over many years, the conclusions depended on cross-sectional statistical analysis. Zero-insertion analyses could be partly confounded by invariant T cells such as MAIT and iNKT, though diverse VJ usage argued against such confounding for most clonotypes. Excess twin sharing in beta out-of-frame sequences was weaker because fewer shared sequences lowered the signal-to-noise ratio. Abundant cord blood beta clonotypes had fewer insertions, young adult naive repertoires showed a similar but weaker trend, and memory repertoires showed no such trend. Recombination models systematically underestimated out-of-frame TCR alpha sharing in monozygotic twins but agreed with sharing between unrelated individuals. Compared with coincidental sharing between unrelated individuals, out-of-frame TCR alpha sequences shared between twins had an excess of sequences with low generation probability.

The library was obtained by 5' RACE. Instrument on record: Illumina HiSeq 2000. A universal primer binding site was introduced by template switching, and a unique molecular identifier was present in the final cDNA, enabling accurate counting of TCR cDNA molecules. Specific primers in the conserved constant-segment region were used to synthesize first-strand cDNA for the TCR alpha and beta chains. Each cDNA library was double barcoded, with a SMART-Mk sample barcode plus Illumina barcodes, to control for contamination. TruSeq adapter sequences along with Illumina sample barcodes were introduced in two successive PCR steps. The TCR alpha and beta cDNA libraries were sequenced on the Illumina HiSeq platform using custom primers. Under the source paper's analysis protocol: MiGEC processed the raw reads to extract unique molecular identifiers, while MiXCR was used to determine the CDR3 positions. Recombination models were inferred per individual with the repgenHMM and IGoR tools using an EM algorithm. The analysis of shared clonotypes was done with the tcR package in R, with sharing normalized by the product of cloneset sizes. To study raw recombination without the effects of thymic and clonal selection, out-of-frame nonproductive sequences were analyzed. TCRdb trimmed the raw reads at Q25, called clones with MiXCR and kept productive beta chains. Every entry covers one CDR3 protein and lists the most common genes and DNA from its rows. It is TCRdb's table, rather than the study itself, that gives the V and J calls and clone size. In all, the sample holds a few hundred thousand distinct CDR3 sequences, and 15% to 20% of those were seen once. Jointly, the top ten make up roughly an eighth of the sample.

Every donor in the study was a healthy Caucasian. Three unrelated non-twin adults were also sequenced: a male aged 18 to 30, a male aged 50 to 60 and a female aged 50 to 60. Using Miltenyi CD45RO+ enrichment and human naive T-cell isolation kits, memory (CD45RO+) and naive T cells were isolated from PBMC. Of note for this clonotype: It lacks a known antigen. No qualities accompany the bases; no much larger clone lies one base away.

V is pruned by 1 base and J by 10 bases, leaving 6 bases of the junction without a gene match. The CDR3 holds 14 amino acids from the cysteine to the phenylalanine. Only the CDR3 region is kept as DNA, spanning 42 bases read in frame from base 1. The germline V gene yields SGHAT for CDR1 and FQNNGV for CDR2. The sample was naive T cells sorted from blood. Explained via the paper, the cell subset or site label denotes: cells isolated with a human naive T-cell isolation kit. In this chain, TRBV11-2 is recombined with TRBJ2-5, with 10 junctional bases fitting TRBD1. The sequence was obtained from a man aged 50-60 years in good health. The DNA sequence is TGTGCCAGCAGCTTAGTCGGGACAGGGGAAGGCCAGTACTTC. It encodes CASSLVGTGEGQYF.